This T cell receptor (beta chain) was found in a study of vaccination and CD4 T cells after COVID-19. Study details: Convalescent donors totaled six males and four females, including two who were Hispanic. Findings of the study overall: Nearly all convalescent vaccine-specific clones, 304 of 307, recognized only SARS-CoV-2 spike.

The time point: late sampling 161 to 241 days after vaccination in three convalescent patients. With regard to this clonotype: The target antigen is unknown.

From germline, CDR1 is SEHNR and CDR2 FQNEAQ (reference sequence). Trimming removed 4 bases from V and 3 bases from J; junction bases left unmatched: 14. This CDR3 contains 17 residues. MiXCR, applied by TCRdb to the PCR reads, yields one record per CDR3 protein. The sample records 30,000 or so distinct CDR3 sequences, 50% being singletons. The TCR was taken from a human donor who had recovered from COVID-19. The rearrangement links TRBV7-9 to TRBJ2-7; 8 nucleotides match TRBD1. The sequenced sample was CD4+ T cells from blood, obtained about 7 months after SARS-CoV-2 vaccination. The CDR3 protein is CASSSSINRDRRYEQYF. The DNA of the CDR3 is TGTGCCAGCAGCTCTAGTATAAACCGGGACAGGCGCTACGAGCAGTACTTC.